Listed below are T cell receptor beta chains from one sample, sequenced in a study of post-analysis software for immune sequencing data. Each CDR3 protein gets one entry after TCRdb re-called the PCR reads with MiXCR. This sample yields about 820,000 distinct CDR3 sequences, of which approximately 53% are seen a single time; about 4.5% belongs to the top ten. Sample: blood. The source of these receptors is a girl aged 5-17 years with multiple sclerosis. Each CDR3 is given with its conserved first and last residue. Each record gives: J gene, clone size, V gene, D gene, CDR3 protein, CDR3 DNA. A D gene is named only where the DNA matches it firmly. Clone size is stated in some rows and not others, as once, few, many or a class when expanded.

TRBJ2-1 | . | TRBV2 | TRBD2 | CASSEGTSGGEQFF | TGTGCCAGCAGTGAAGGGACTAGCGGGGGGGAGCAGTTCTTC
TRBJ1-4 | . | TRBV10-3 | . | CAISPGSGNVDEKLFF | TGTGCCATCAGTCCCGGGAGTGGGAATGTAGATGAAAAACTGTTTTTT
TRBJ2-3 | . | TRBV5-1 | TRBD1 | CASSLAGTGRTDTQYF | TGCGCCAGCAGCTTGGCGGGGACAGGGAGGACAGATACGCAGTATTTT
TRBJ2-7 | . | TRBV12-3/TRBV12-4 | . | CASSLAGHSYEQYF | TGTGCCAGCAGTTTAGCCGGGCATTCCTACGAGCAGTACTTC
TRBJ1-1 | . | TRBV29-1 | . | CSVGGATEAFF | TGCAGCGTCGGCGGGGCCACTGAAGCTTTCTTT
TRBJ2-6 | . | TRBV5-1 | TRBD1 | CASSLFGQGPSGANVLTF | TGCGCCAGCAGCTTATTCGGACAGGGTCCCTCTGGGGCCAACGTCCTGACTTTC
TRBJ1-5 | few | TRBV20-1 | . | CSARGGGGASNQPQHF | TGCAGTGCTAGAGGGGGCGGCGGGGCCAGCAATCAGCCCCAGCATTTT
TRBJ2-5 | many | TRBV12-3/TRBV12-4 | . | CASSQTYRETQYF | TGTGCCAGCAGTCAGACTTATAGGGAGACCCAGTACTTC
TRBJ2-5 | . | TRBV12-3/TRBV12-4 | . | CASSLSFGTSQETQYF | TGTGCCAGCAGTTTATCCTTCGGGACATCTCAAGAGACCCAGTACTTC
TRBJ2-5 | . | TRBV5-1 | . | CASSTGDLQETQYF | TGCGCCAGCTCGACGGGGGACCTACAAGAGACCCAGTACTTC
TRBJ2-1 | few | TRBV12-3/TRBV12-4 | TRBD2 | CASIWGGNYNEQFF | TGTGCCAGCATCTGGGGGGGAAACTACAATGAGCAGTTCTTC
TRBJ2-7 | . | TRBV7-8 | . | CASSSPPTTYEQYF | TGTGCCAGCAGCTCGCCTCCTACTACCTACGAGCAGTACTTC
TRBJ1-5 | . | TRBV29-1 | . | CSVSDSVNQPQHF | TGCAGCGTTTCGGACAGCGTCAATCAGCCCCAGCATTTT
TRBJ2-1 | . | TRBV7-9 | TRBD1 | CASSPGQLEQFF | TGTGCCAGCAGCCCGGGACAGCTTGAGCAGTTCTTC
TRBJ2-7 | . | TRBV6-6 | TRBD1 | CASRNARGLDSYEQYF | TGTGCCAGCAGAAACGCCAGGGGGCTGGACTCCTACGAGCAGTACTTC
TRBJ2-7 | . | TRBV20-1 | . | CSASQTATYEQYF | TGCAGTGCTAGTCAGACAGCAACCTACGAGCAGTACTTC
TRBJ1-5 | . | TRBV5-1 | . | CASSLLPGSDPQHF | TGCGCCAGCAGCCTACTTCCAGGTTCGGACCCCCAGCATTTT
TRBJ2-3 | . | TRBV7-3 | . | CASSLGTAGTDTQYF | TGTGCCAGCAGCTTGGGGACCGCGGGCACAGATACGCAGTATTTT
TRBJ2-7 | . | TRBV12-3/TRBV12-4 | TRBD2 | CASSLTFGGGNRYEQYF | TGTGCCAGCAGTTTAACTTTTGGCGGGGGAAATCGCTACGAGCAGTACTTC
TRBJ2-7 | . | TRBV5-1 | TRBD2 | CASSLALAGGEQYF | TGCGCCAGCAGCTTGGCCCTAGCGGGCGGCGAGCAGTACTTC
TRBJ1-2 | few | TRBV6-5 | . | CASSYHLGGTHYGYTF | TGTGCCAGCAGTTACCACCTCGGAGGGACGCACTATGGCTACACCTTC
TRBJ1-4 | . | TRBV12-3/TRBV12-4 | . | CASRSYGEKLFF | TGTGCCAGCAGGTCTTATGGAGAAAAACTGTTTTTT
TRBJ1-1 | . | TRBV15 | TRBD1 | CATSSGGTGRTEAFF | TGTGCCACCAGCAGTGGTGGGACAGGGCGCACTGAAGCTTTCTTT
TRBJ2-3 | . | TRBV29-1 | . | CSDAKVGSTQYF | TGCAGCGACGCTAAGGTGGGGAGTACGCAGTATTTT
TRBJ2-5 | . | TRBV5-1 | TRBD1 | CASSLLQGAGETQYF | TGCGCCAGCAGCTTGCTACAGGGGGCCGGGGAGACCCAGTACTTC
TRBJ2-7 | . | TRBV6-2/TRBV6-3 | TRBD2 | CASSWASGRGEQYF | TGTGCCAGCAGTTGGGCTAGCGGGAGGGGCGAGCAGTACTTC
TRBJ1-1 | few | TRBV12-3/TRBV12-4 | . | CASSYGGVAGYTEAFF | TGTGCCAGCAGTTACGGTGGAGTTGCAGGATACACTGAAGCTTTCTTT
TRBJ2-5 | . | TRBV20-1 | . | CSARGQAQETQYF | TGCAGTGCTAGAGGACAGGCGCAAGAGACCCAGTACTTC
TRBJ2-3 | . | TRBV20-1 | TRBD2 | CSAPDWRERKDTQYF | TGCAGTGCCCCGGACTGGCGGGAGCGGAAAGATACGCAGTATTTT
TRBJ2-6 | . | TRBV30 | . | CACQRGANVLTF | TGTGCCTGTCAGCGGGGGGCCAACGTCCTGACTTTC
TRBJ2-7 | . | TRBV6-5 | . | CASSYVTGVSYEQYF | TGTGCCAGCAGTTACGTGACAGGCGTCTCCTACGAGCAGTACTTC
TRBJ2-5 | . | TRBV5-1 | . | CASSLAGTGMRGETQYF | TGCGCCAGCAGCTTGGCCGGAACAGGGATGCGGGGGGAGACCCAGTACTTC
TRBJ2-2 | . | TRBV7-3 | TRBD1 | CASSLGTGGNRNTGELCF | TGTGCCAGCAGCTTAGGAACAGGGGGCAACCGGAACACCGGGGAGCTGTGTTTT
TRBJ2-4 | few | TRBV20-1 | TRBD1 | CSAPGTGVSEQYF | TGCAGTGCCCCCGGGACAGGGGTGTCGGAGCAGTACTTC
TRBJ1-1 | . | TRBV12-5 | . | CASGDGMHTEAFF | TGTGCTAGTGGCGATGGAATGCACACTGAAGCTTTCTTT
TRBJ1-6 | few | TRBV4-1 | . | CASSQEGQYNSPLHF | TGCGCCAGCAGCCAAGAGGGGCAGTATAATTCACCCCTCCACTTT
TRBJ2-4 | once | TRBV9 | . | CASSEGTSFRGDIQYF | TGTGCCAGCAGCGAGGGGACATCGTTTAGAGGGGACATTCAGTACTTC
TRBJ2-7 | few | TRBV20-1 | . | CSAREGNYEQYF | TGCAGTGCTAGAGAGGGGAATTACGAGCAGTACTTC
TRBJ2-4 | few | TRBV7-8 | . | CASSLASSGLYKNIQYF | TGTGCCAGCAGCTTAGCGTCCAGCGGCCTGTACAAAAACATTCAGTACTTC
TRBJ2-5 | few | TRBV4-2 | . | CASSQPPSQETQYF | TGTGCCAGCAGCCAACCCCCTTCCCAAGAGACCCAGTACTTC
TRBJ2-1 | . | TRBV10-3 | TRBD2 | CAISESKVTSGLNDEQFF | TGTGCCATCAGTGAGTCTAAGGTGACTAGCGGCCTGAATGATGAGCAGTTCTTC
TRBJ2-3 | . | TRBV4-1 | TRBD1 | CASSQEVTGNTNTQYF | TGCGCCAGCAGCCAAGAGGTGACAGGGAACACAAATACGCAGTATTTT
TRBJ2-1 | . | TRBV12-3/TRBV12-4 | . | CASERGIPYNEQFF | TGTGCCAGCGAAAGGGGGATCCCCTACAATGAGCAGTTCTTC
TRBJ2-7 | few | TRBV12-3/TRBV12-4 | . | CASNAGAHNEQYF | TGTGCCAGCAATGCCGGTGCTCACAACGAGCAGTACTTC
TRBJ2-7 | . | TRBV20-1 | . | CSAGGRTDSYEQYF | TGCAGTGCCGGGGGCAGGACAGACTCCTACGAGCAGTACTTC
TRBJ2-1 | . | TRBV12-5 | . | CASGSAWGTTQFF | TGTGCTAGTGGTTCGGCGTGGGGGACCACGCAGTTCTTC
TRBJ2-4 | once | TRBV25-1 | . | CASSEKGRGKNIQYF | TGTGCCAGCAGTGAAAAAGGTAGAGGCAAAAACATTCAGTACTTC
TRBJ2-7 | . | TRBV7-2 | . | CASSPPGGLYEQYF | TGTGCCAGCAGCCCCCCAGGGGGGCTCTACGAGCAGTACTTC
TRBJ2-7 | . | TRBV5-5 | . | CASSLGPRVSSEQYF | TGTGCCAGCAGCTTGGGGCCGAGGGTGTCATCCGAGCAGTACTTC
TRBJ2-7 | . | TRBV5-6 | TRBD2 | CASSLAGRLAGLDEQYF | TGTGCCAGCAGCTTGGCGGGTCGACTAGCGGGTTTGGACGAGCAGTACTTC
TRBJ1-1 | few | TRBV29-1 | . | CSVGQGKFGLYTEAFF | TGCAGCGTTGGCCAGGGTAAATTTGGGCTGTACACTGAAGCTTTCTTT
TRBJ2-3 | . | TRBV20-1 | TRBD1 | CSARDHGTGTDTQYF | TGCAGTGCTAGAGATCACGGGACAGGGACAGATACGCAGTATTTT
TRBJ2-1 | once | TRBV20-1 | TRBD2 | CSAPRWTSGSYEQFF | TGCAGTGCTCCCAGGTGGACTAGCGGGAGCTATGAGCAGTTCTTC
TRBJ2-6 | few | TRBV11-1 | . | CASSLLAPVVKGFWGANVLTF | TGTGCCAGCAGCTTACTTGCGCCCGTGGTTAAGGGATTCTGGGGGGCCAACGTCCTGACTTTC
TRBJ2-7 | . | TRBV9 | . | CASSPHTDTNYEQYF | TGTGCCAGCAGCCCCCACACCGACACTAACTACGAGCAGTACTTC